Below are 10 T cell receptor beta chains sequenced from a single sample in a study of T cell repertoires in ileal Crohn's disease. Sequenced by immunoSEQ multiplex PCR; TCRdb stores in-frame clones only, minus some. The profile shows more than 15,000 clones, 50% to 75% of them singletons. Sample: ileal tissue. Source of these receptors: an adult with Crohn's disease.

The chain combines TRBV5-4 with TRBJ2-5, with a weak D call TRBD1 (6 bases). Germline V gene data show CDR1 as SGHNT and CDR2 as YYREEE (reference sequence). V gave up 4 bases and J gave up 1 base, with 11 bases separating them. The CDR3 consists of 14 residues. For the CDR3, the DNA is TGTGCCAGCAGCGCAGGGGTACTCCAAGAGACCCAGTACTTC. This encodes CASSAGVLQETQYF.

The V and J genes are TRBV15 and TRBJ2-1; 10 nucleotides match TRBD1. V lost 0 bases and J lost 4; bases outside the gene matches: 3. From germline, CDR1 is LNHNV and CDR2 YYDKDF (reference sequence). CDR3 length: 16 residues. The CDR3 sequence: CATSRDGQGGYNEQFF. For the CDR3, the DNA is TGTGCCACCAGCAGAGACGGACAGGGGGGATACAATGAGCAGTTCTTC.

This chain links TRBV28 with TRBJ1-5, with 9 positions matching TRBD1. This CDR3 has 14 amino acids. The germline gives CDR1 MDHEN, CDR2 SYDVKM. The junction had 8 bases not matched to a gene; V was cut back by 7 bases and J by 7 bases. CDR3 DNA sequence: TGTGCCAGCAAGCGGACAGGGGCTGGACAGCCCCAGCATTTT. It specifies CASKRTGAGQPQHF.

The chain is built from TRBV6-6 and TRBJ1-2, with D maybe TRBD1 (5 bases). V was trimmed by 2 bases and J by 3 bases, leaving 10 bases between them. There are 14 residues in the CDR3. The germline CDR1 and CDR2 sequences are MNHNY and SVGAGI (reference sequence). CDR3: CASSYRGGDYGYTF. The CDR3 region has the DNA TGTGCCAGCAGTTACAGGGGAGGGGACTATGGCTACACCTTC.

On this clone itself: Mismatch with germline at one junction end may stem from a read error. The chain combines TRBV7-7 with TRBJ2-7; the match to TRBD1 covers 7 bases. Per germline, CDR1 SSHAT and CDR2 FNYEAQ (reference sequence). This CDR3 has 14 residues. The CDR3 coding sequence is TGTGCTAGCAGCCCCTCGACAGGGCGGAACGAGCAGTACTTC. Protein sequence: CASSPSTGRNEQYF.

The sample holds one count of this clone. The rearrangement links TRBV18 to TRBJ2-7, with 9 bases lining up with TRBD2. V gave up 5 bases and J gave up 6 bases; unmatched junction bases: 8. The length of the CDR3 is 14 residues. Germline V gene sequence: CDR1 KGHSH, CDR2 LQKENI. CDR3 amino acids: CASSSTSSGAEQYF. The CDR3 region has the DNA TGTGCCAGCTCATCCACGTCTAGCGGGGCCGAGCAGTACTTC.

The chain couples TRBV6-6 to TRBJ2-2, with TRBD1 as a possible D gene (6 bases). V dropped 5 bases and J dropped 2 bases, with 9 bases sitting between them. Per the germline V gene, CDR1 is MNHNY and CDR2 is SVGAGI (reference sequence). This CDR3 is 14 amino acids long. CDR3 in DNA: TGTGCCAGCAGTATACAGGGTAACACCGGGGAGCTGTTTTTT. This gives the protein CASSIQGNTGELFF.

This clone was seen a few times. The J gene is TRBJ1-3, the V gene TRBV29-1; D is uncertain. The CDR3 has 13 residues. Trimming stripped 4 bases from V and 0 bases from J, with 7 bases between. The germline V gene encodes CDR1 SQVTM and CDR2 ANQGSEA. CDR3 in amino acids: CSVVADSGNTIYF. In DNA, the CDR3 is TGCAGCGTTGTAGCCGACTCTGGAAACACCATATATTTT. The variable domain in full, with the rest retrieved from reference TRBV29-1 and TRBJ1-3, is SAVISQKPSRDICQRGTSLTIQCQVDSQVTMMFWYRQQPGQSLTLIATANQGSEATYESGFVIDKFPISRPNLTFSTLTVSNMSPEDSSIYLCSVVADSGNTIYFGEGSWLTVV.

V usage is TRBV7-2 and J usage is TRBJ1-2; unclear D gene. The germline V gene encodes CDR1 SGHTA and CDR2 FQGNSA. CDR3 length equals 13 residues. V dropped 5 bases and J dropped 4 bases, with 11 bases sitting between them. In nucleotides, the CDR3 is TGTGCCAGCAGCCCCGGAAGAGGCTATGGCTACACCTTC. This gives the protein CASSPGRGYGYTF.

The V gene is TRBV5-6, the J gene TRBJ2-7; 10 bases fit TRBD2. Trimming took 7 bases from V and 4 from J; bases not matched to a gene: 2. Germline assignment: CDR1 SGHDT and CDR2 YYEEEE. There are 12 residues in the CDR3. The CDR3 spells CASGSGGYEQYF. CDR3 bases: TGTGCCAGCGGTAGCGGGGGGTACGAGCAGTACTTC.